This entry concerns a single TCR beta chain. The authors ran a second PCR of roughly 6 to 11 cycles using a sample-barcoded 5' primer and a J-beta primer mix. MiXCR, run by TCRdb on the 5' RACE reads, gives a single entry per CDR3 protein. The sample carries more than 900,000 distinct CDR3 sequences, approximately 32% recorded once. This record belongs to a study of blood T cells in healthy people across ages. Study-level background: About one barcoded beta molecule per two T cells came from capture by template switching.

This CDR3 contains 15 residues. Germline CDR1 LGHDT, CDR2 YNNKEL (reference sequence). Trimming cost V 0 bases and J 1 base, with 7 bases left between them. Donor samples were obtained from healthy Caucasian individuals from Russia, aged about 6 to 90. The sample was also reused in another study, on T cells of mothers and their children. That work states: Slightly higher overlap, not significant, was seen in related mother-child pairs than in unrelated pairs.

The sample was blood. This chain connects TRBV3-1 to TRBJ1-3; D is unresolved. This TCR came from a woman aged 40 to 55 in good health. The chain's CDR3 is CASSQDQLSGNTIYF. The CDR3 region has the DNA TGTGCCAGCAGCCAAGACCAATTATCTGGAAACACCATATATTTT.